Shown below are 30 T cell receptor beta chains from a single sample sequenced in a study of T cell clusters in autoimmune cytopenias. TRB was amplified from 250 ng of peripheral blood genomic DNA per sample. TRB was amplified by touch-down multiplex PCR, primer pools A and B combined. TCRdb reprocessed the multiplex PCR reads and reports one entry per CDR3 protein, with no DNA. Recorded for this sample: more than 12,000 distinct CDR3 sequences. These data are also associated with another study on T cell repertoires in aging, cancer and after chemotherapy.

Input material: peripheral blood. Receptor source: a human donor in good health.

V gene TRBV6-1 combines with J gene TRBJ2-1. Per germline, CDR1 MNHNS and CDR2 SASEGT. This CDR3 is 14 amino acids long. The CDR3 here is CASSEWYGNNEQFF.

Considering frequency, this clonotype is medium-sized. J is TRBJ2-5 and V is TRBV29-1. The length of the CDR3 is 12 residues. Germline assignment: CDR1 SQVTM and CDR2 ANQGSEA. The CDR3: CSVGNVWETQYF.

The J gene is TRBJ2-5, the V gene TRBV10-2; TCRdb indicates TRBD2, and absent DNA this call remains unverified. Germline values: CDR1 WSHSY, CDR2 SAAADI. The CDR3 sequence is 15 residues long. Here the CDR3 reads CASALAGRGGETQYF.

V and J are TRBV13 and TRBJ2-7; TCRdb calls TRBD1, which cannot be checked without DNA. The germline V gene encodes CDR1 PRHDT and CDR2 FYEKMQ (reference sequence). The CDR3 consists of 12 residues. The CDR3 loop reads CASSSGPSRQYF.

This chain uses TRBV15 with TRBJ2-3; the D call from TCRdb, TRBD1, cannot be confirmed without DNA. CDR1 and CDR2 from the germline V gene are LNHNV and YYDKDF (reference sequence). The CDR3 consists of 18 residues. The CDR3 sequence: CATSRDWGGAGRTDTQYF.

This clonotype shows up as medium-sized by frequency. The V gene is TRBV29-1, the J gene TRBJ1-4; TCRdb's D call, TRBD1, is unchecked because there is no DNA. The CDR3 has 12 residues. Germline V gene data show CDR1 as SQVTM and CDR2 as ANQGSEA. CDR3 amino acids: CSVQGQAGKLFF.

The CDR3 spells CASTLDRVPFEQYF. The rearrangement links TRBV5-4 to TRBJ2-7. The CDR3 sequence is 14 residues long. Germline V gene sequence: CDR1 SGHNT, CDR2 YYREEE (reference sequence).

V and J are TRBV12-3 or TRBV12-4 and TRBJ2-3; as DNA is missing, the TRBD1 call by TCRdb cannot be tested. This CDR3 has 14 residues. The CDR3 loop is CASSLPPYPDTQYF.

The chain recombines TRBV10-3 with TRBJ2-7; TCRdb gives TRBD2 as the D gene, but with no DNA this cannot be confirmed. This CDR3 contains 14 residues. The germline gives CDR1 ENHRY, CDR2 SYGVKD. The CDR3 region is CAISVGTSLPEQYF.

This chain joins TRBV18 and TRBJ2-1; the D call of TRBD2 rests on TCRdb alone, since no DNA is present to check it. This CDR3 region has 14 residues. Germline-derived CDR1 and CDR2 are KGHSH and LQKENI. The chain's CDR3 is CASSPGGSYNEQFF.

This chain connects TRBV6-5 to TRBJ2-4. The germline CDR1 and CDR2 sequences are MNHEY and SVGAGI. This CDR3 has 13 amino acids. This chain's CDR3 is CASLAMGKNIQYF.

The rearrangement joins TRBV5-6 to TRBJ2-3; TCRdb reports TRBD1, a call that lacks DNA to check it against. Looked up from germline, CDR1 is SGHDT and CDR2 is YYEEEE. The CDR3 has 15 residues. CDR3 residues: CASSLTQGLADTQYF.

CDR3 amino acids: CASSFGVSGEQYF. The V gene is TRBV7-9, the J gene TRBJ2-7. There are 13 residues in the CDR3. Germline CDR1 SEHNR, CDR2 FQNEAQ (reference sequence).

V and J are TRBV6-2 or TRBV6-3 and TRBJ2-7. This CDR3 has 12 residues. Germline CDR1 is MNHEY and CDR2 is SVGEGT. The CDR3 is CASSESFYEQYF.

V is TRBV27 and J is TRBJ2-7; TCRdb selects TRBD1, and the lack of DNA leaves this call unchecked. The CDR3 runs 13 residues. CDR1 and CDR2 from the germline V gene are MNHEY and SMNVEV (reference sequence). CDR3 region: CASSRTGLYEQYF.

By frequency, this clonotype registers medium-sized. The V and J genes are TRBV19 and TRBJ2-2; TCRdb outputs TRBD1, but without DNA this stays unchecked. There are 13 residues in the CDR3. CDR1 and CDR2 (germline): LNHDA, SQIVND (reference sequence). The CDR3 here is CASSMTGAGELFF.

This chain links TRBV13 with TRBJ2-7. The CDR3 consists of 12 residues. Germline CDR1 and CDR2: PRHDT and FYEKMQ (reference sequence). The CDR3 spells CASSLRSGEQYF.

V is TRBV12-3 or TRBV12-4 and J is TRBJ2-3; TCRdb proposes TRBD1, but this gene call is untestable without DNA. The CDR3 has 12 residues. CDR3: CASSASSDTQYF.

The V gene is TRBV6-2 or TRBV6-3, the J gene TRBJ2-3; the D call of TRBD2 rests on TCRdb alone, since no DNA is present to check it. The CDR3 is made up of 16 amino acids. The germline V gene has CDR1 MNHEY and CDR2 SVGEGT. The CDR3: CASTFTVIAASDTQYF.

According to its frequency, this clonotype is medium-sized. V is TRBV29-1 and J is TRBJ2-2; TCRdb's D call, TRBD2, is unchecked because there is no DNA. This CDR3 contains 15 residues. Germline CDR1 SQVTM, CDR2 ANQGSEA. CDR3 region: CSVGGTTGKTGELFF.

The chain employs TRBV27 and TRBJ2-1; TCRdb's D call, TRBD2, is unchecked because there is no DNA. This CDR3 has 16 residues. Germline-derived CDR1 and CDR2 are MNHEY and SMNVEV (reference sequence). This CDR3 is CASSSLGTSGRLKQFF.

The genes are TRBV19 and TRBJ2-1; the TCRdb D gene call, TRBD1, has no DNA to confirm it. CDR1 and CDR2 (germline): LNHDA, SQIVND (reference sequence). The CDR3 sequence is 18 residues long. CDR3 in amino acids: CASSPGGAYSQVYNEQFF.

CDR3 amino acids: CASMIEEGTDTQYF. The rearrangement uses TRBV6-1 and TRBJ2-3; TCRdb returns TRBD2, unconfirmable since there is no DNA. CDR3 length: 14 residues. Germline V gene sequence: CDR1 MNHNS, CDR2 SASEGT.

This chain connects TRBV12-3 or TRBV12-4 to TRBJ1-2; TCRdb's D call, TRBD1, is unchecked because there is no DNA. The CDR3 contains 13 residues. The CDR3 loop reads CASSPGPSYGYTF.

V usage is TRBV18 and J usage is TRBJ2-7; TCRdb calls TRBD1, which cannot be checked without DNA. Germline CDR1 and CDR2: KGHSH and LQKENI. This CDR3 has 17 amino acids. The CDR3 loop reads CASSGTVGSLSSYEQYF.

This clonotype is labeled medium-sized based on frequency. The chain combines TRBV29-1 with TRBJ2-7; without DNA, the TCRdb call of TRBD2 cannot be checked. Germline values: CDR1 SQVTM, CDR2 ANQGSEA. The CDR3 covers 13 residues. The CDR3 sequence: CSATGLALGEQYF.

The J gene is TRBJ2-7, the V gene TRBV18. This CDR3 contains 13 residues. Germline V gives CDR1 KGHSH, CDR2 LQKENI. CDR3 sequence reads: CASSPASSYEQYF.

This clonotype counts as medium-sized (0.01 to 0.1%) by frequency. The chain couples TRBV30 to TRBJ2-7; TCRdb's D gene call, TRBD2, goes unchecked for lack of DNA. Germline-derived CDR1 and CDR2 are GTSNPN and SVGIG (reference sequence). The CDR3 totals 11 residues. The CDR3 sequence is CAWSVAAGQYF.

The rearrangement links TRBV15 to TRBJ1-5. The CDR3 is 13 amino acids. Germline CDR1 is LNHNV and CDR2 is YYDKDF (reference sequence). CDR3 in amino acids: CATSEGSNQPQHF. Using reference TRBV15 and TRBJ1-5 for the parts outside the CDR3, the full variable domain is DAMVIQNPRYQVTQFGKPVTLSCSQTLNHNVMYWYQQKSSQAPKLLFHYYDKDFNNEADTPDNFQSRRPNTSFCFLDIRSPGLGDTAMYLCATSEGSNQPQHFGDGTRLSIL.

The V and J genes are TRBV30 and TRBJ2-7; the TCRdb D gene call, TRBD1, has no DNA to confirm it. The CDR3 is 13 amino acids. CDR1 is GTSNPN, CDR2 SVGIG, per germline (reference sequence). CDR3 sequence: CAWRRTGRYEQYF. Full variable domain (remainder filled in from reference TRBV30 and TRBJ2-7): SQTIHQWPATLVQPVGSPLSLECTVEGTSNPNLYWYRQAAGRGLQLLFYSVGIGQISSEVPQNLSASRPQDRQFILSSKKLLLSDSGFYLCAWRRTGRYEQYFGPGTRLTVT.